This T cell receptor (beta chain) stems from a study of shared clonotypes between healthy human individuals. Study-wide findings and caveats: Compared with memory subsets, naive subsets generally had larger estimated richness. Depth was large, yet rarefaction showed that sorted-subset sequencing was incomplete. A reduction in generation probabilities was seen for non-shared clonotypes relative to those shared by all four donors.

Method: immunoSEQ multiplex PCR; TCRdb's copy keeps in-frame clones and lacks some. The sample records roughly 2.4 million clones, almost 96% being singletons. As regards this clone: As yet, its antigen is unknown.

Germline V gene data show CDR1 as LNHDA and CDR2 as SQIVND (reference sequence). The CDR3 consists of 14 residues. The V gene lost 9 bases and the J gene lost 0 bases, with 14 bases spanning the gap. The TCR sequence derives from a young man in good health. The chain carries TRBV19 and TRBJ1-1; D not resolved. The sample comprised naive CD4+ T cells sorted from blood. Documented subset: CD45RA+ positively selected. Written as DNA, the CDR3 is TGTGCCAGCCGCAAACCAGATTTGAACACTGAAGCTTTCTTT. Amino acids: CASRKPDLNTEAFF.